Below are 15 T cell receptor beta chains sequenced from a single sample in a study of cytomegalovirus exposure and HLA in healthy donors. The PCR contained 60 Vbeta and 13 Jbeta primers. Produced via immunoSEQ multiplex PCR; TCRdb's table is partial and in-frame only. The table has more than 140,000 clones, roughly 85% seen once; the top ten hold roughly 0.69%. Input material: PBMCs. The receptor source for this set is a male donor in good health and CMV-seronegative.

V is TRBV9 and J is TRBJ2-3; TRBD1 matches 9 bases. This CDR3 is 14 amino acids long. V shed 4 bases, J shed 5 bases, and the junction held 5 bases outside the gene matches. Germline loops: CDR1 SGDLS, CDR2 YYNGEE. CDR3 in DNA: TGTGCCAGCAGCCCTGGGACAGGGAAAGATACGCAGTATTTT. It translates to CASSPGTGKDTQYF.

As DNA, the CDR3 is TGTGCCTGGAGTGTGGGGGGGCATGGCTACACCTTC. Translated, it gives CAWSVGGHGYTF. This chain uses TRBV30 with TRBJ1-2, with a tentative D call TRBD1 (6 bases). The CDR3 is 12 amino acids. Germline CDR1 is GTSNPN and CDR2 is SVGIG (reference sequence). V lost 0 bases and J 6 bases, leaving 8 bases between the germline ends.

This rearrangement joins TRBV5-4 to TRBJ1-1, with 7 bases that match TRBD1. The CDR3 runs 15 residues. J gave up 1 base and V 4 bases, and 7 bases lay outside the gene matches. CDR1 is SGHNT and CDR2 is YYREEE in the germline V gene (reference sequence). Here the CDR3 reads CASSPSGGRNTEAFF. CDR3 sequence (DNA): TGTGCCAGCAGCCCTTCAGGGGGTAGGAACACTGAAGCTTTCTTT.

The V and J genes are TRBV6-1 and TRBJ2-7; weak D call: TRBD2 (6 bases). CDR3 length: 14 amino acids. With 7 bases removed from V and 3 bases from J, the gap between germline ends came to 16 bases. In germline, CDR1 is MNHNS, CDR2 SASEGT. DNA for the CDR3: TGTGCCAGCAATCCGGGAGCCCTAAACTACGAGCAGTACTTC. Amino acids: CASNPGALNYEQYF.

This CDR3 reads CASSLVQRSRADTQYF. The CDR3 DNA reads as TGTGCCAGCAGCCTCGTCCAGCGGAGTCGGGCAGATACGCAGTATTTT. This chain connects TRBV7-9 to TRBJ2-3; tentatively, D is TRBD2 (5 bases). This CDR3 has 16 amino acids. The V end was cut by 5 bases, the J end by 4 bases, with 19 bases between. CDR1 is SEHNR, CDR2 FQNEAQ, per germline (reference sequence).

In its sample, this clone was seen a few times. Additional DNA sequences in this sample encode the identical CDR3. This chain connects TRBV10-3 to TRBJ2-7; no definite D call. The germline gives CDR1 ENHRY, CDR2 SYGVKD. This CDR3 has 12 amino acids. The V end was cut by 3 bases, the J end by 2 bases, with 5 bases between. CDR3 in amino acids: CAISDSPYEQYF. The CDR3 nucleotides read TGTGCCATCAGTGACAGTCCCTACGAGCAGTACTTC.

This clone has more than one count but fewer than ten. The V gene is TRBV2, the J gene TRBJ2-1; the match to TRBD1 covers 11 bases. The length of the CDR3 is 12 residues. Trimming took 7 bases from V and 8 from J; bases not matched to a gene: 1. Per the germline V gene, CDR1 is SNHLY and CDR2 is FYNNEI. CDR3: CASTDRGHEQFF. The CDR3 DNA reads TGTGCCAGCACGGACAGGGGGCATGAGCAGTTCTTC.

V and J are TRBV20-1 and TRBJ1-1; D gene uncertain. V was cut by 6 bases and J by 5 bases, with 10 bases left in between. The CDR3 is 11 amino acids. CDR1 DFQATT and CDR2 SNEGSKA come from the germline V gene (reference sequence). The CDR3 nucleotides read TGCAGTGCCCCGTATCAGACTGAAGCTTTCTTT. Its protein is CSAPYQTEAFF.

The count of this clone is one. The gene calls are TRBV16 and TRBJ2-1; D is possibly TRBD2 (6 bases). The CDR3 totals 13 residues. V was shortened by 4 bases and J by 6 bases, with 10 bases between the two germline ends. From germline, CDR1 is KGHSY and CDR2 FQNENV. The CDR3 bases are TGTGCCAGCAGCCGGACTAATCTCAATGAGCAGTTCTTC. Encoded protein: CASSRTNLNEQFF.

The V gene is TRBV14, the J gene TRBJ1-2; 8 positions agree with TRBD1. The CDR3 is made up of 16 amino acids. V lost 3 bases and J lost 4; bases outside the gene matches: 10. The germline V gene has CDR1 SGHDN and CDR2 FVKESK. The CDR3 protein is CASSQVRDRPLYGYTF. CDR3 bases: TGTGCCAGCAGCCAGGTCCGGGACAGGCCCCTCTATGGCTACACCTTC.

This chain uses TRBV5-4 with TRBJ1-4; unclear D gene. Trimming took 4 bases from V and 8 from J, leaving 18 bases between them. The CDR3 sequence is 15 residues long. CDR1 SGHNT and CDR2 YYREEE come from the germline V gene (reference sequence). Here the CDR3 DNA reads TGTGCCAGCAGCCCTGGTTCGAGGGTGGGAGAAAAACTGTTTTTT. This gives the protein CASSPGSRVGEKLFF.

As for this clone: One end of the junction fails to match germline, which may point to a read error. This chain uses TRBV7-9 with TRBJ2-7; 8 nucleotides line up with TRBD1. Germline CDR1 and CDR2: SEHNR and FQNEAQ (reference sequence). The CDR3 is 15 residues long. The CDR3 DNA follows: TGTTCCAGCAGCTTCAGGACAGGGAACTCCTACGAGCAGTACTTC. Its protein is CSSSFRTGNSYEQYF.

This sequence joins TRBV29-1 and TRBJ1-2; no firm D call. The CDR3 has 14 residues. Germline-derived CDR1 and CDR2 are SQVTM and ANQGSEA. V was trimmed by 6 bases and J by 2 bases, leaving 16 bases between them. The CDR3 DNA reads TGCAGCGTGGAGGTCGTGGCACCGAACTATGGCTACACCTTC. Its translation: CSVEVVAPNYGYTF.

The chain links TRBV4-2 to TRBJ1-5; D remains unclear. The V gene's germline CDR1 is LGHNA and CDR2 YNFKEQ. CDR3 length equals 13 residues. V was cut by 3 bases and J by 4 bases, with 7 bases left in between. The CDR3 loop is CASSQDSNQPQHF. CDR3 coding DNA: TGTGCCAGCAGCCAGGACTCAAATCAGCCCCAGCATTTT.

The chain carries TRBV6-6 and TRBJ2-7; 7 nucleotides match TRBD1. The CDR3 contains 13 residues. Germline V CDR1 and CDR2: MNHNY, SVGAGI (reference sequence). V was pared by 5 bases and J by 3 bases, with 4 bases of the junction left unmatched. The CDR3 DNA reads TGTGCCAGCAGTGAGAGACAGGGCTACGAGCAGTACTTC. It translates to CASSERQGYEQYF.